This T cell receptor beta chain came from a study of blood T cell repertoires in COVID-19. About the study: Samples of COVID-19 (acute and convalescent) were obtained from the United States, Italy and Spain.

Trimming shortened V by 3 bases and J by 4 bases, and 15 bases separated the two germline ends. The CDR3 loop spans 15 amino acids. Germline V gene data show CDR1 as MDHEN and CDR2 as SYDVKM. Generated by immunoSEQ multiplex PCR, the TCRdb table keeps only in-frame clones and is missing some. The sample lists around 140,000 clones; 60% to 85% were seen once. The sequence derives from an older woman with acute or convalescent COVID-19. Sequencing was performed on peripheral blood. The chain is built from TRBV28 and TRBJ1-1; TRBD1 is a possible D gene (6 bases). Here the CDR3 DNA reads TGTGCCAGCAGTTTGTTTACAGGGATAGGCACTGAAGCTTTCTTT. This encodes CASSLFTGIGTEAFF. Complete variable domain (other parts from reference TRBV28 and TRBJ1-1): DVKVTQSSRYLVKRTGEKVFLECVQDMDHENMFWYRQDPGLGLRLIYFSYDVKMKEKGDIPEGYSVSREKKERFSLILESASTNQTSMYLCASSLFTGIGTEAFFGQGTRLTVV.